The TCR beta chain described here comes from a study of response to subunit inactivated influenza vaccine. Findings and caveats of the study: Researchers suggested that each seasonal influenza vaccination recruits few new T cells.

Regarding this clonotype: The antigen is undetermined. Germline and junction disagree at one end, which may indicate a read error.

Germline CDR1 LNHDA, CDR2 SQIVND (reference sequence). The CDR3 is 13 residues long. One entry per CDR3 protein, called by TCRdb with MiXCR from the RT-PCR reads. The top ten hold roughly a tenth of the sample, which has 500,000 to 600,000 distinct CDR3 sequences, about 12% seen once. The sequences come from PBMCs from blood, collected on the day of vaccination. The rearrangement joins TRBV19 to TRBJ1-1; no clear D gene. This clonotype was obtained from a man in his fifties who received an inactivated influenza vaccine. The chain's CDR3 is CATSSGANTEAFF. The CDR3, as DNA: TGTGCCACTAGTAGTGGTGCGAACACTGAAGCTTTCTTT.